The rows below give T cell receptor beta chains drawn from one sample of a study of control samples from healthy donors and cancer patients. Clones were sequenced by immunoSEQ multiplex PCR, and TCRdb holds only the in-frame ones, with some missing. Here the sample spans 95,000 to 150,000 clones, about 89% being singletons. Sequences were obtained from blood. The receptors originated from a man between 60 and 75 years old in good health. Both conserved end residues are part of each CDR3. D genes are given only for firm matches. Size values are once, few and many counts, or a class for expanded clones, and some rows have none.

cdr3_aa,cdr3_nt,j_call,d_call,v_call,clone_size
CASSLSRTSVETQYF,TGTGCCAGCAGCTTAAGTAGGACTAGCGTCGAGACCCAGTACTTC,TRBJ2-5,TRBD2,TRBV7-6,NA
CATSSQPNEKLFF,TGTGCCACCAGCAGTCAGCCTAATGAAAAACTGTTTTTT,TRBJ1-4,NA,TRBV15,NA
CASSLPSDSYLEAFF,TGTGCCAGCAGCTTACCCTCGGACAGCTACCTTGAAGCTTTCTTT,TRBJ1-1,NA,TRBV7-9,NA
CASSRKTGGWDYTGELFF,TGTGCCAGCAGCCGCAAGACCGGGGGTTGGGACTACACCGGGGAGCTGTTTTTT,TRBJ2-2,NA,TRBV7-2,NA
CASSGPEGAFF,TGTGCCAGCAGTGGGCCCGAGGGGGCTTTCTTT,TRBJ1-1,NA,TRBV12-3/TRBV12-4,NA
CASSLESGSYNSPLHF,TGTGCCAGCAGTTTGGAAAGCGGCTCCTATAATTCACCCCTCCACTTT,TRBJ1-6,NA,TRBV28,NA
CASSEGAERTDTQYF,TGTGCCAGCAGTGAGGGAGCGGAGCGCACAGATACGCAGTATTTT,TRBJ2-3,NA,TRBV2,NA
CASSLAAYSYEQYF,TGTGCCAGCAGCTTGGCCGCGTACTCCTACGAGCAGTACTTC,TRBJ2-7,NA,TRBV5-5,NA
CASMPEPYTEAFF,TGTGCCAGCATGCCAGAACCTTACACTGAAGCTTTCTTT,TRBJ1-1,NA,TRBV28,NA
CASSSPSLVRRTDTQYF,TGTGCCAGCAGCTCCCCCAGTCTGGTTAGGCGCACAGATACGCAGTATTTT,TRBJ2-3,NA,TRBV7-9,NA
CASSLGQGNTIYF,TGTGCCAGCAGCTTAGGTCAGGGAAACACCATATATTTT,TRBJ1-3,NA,TRBV7-2,NA
CASSRTNTLNTEAFF,TGTGCCAGCAGCCGCACGAACACACTGAACACTGAAGCTTTCTTT,TRBJ1-1,NA,TRBV7-8,NA
CASSPHFLGFTLTQYF,TGCGCCAGCAGCCCGCATTTTCTGGGATTTACGTTGACCCAGTACTTC,TRBJ2-5,NA,TRBV4-1,NA
CASRTQVIGDTEAFF,TGTGCCAGTAGGACCCAGGTGATCGGGGACACTGAAGCTTTCTTT,TRBJ1-1,NA,TRBV19,NA
CSVRTGNEQFF,TGCAGCGTTAGGACCGGCAATGAGCAGTTCTTC,TRBJ2-1,NA,TRBV29-1,NA
CASRSGTGSTGAGANVLTF,TGTGCCAGCCGCTCCGGGACAGGCTCTACCGGAGCCGGGGCCAACGTCCTGACTTTC,TRBJ2-6,TRBD1,TRBV7-9,NA
CSVESVGAGVETQYF,TGCAGCGTTGAATCGGTAGGGGCGGGGGTAGAGACCCAGTACTTC,TRBJ2-5,TRBD2,TRBV29-1,NA
CASSRLANNNSPLHF,TGTGCCAGCAGCAGACTAGCAAACAATAATTCACCCCTCCACTTT,TRBJ1-6,NA,TRBV7-9,NA
CASSLAGPNNSPLHF,TGTGCCAGCAGCTTAGCGGGACCGAATAATTCACCCCTCCACTTT,TRBJ1-6,NA,TRBV7-2,NA
CASSPGTRQETQYF,TGTGCCAGCAGCCCTGGGACTAGACAAGAGACCCAGTACTTC,TRBJ2-5,TRBD2,TRBV3-1/TRBV3-2,NA
CASSFGGPANEQYF,TGTGCCAGCAGCTTTGGGGGGCCAGCAAACGAGCAGTACTTC,TRBJ2-7,NA,TRBV5-6,NA
CASSAGQGHQPQHF,TGTGCCAGCAGTGCCGGACAGGGCCATCAGCCCCAGCATTTT,TRBJ1-5,TRBD1,TRBV2,NA
CASSVETGASNGYTF,TGTGCCAGCAGCGTAGAGACAGGGGCTAGTAATGGCTACACCTTC,TRBJ1-2,TRBD1,TRBV9,NA
CASSLLREMNTEAFF,TGTGCCAGCAGTCTTTTACGAGAGATGAACACTGAAGCTTTCTTT,TRBJ1-1,NA,TRBV2,NA
CASSLVRGLYGYTF,TGTGCCAGCAGTTTAGTGAGGGGACTCTATGGCTACACCTTC,TRBJ1-2,NA,TRBV27,NA
CATSSAVIESNTGELFF,TGTGCCACCAGCAGCGCGGTGATCGAATCGAACACCGGGGAGCTGTTTTTT,TRBJ2-2,NA,TRBV15,NA
CASSLAPPGQAYPYEQYF,TGTGCCAGCAGTTTAGCGCCTCCGGGACAGGCCTATCCCTACGAGCAGTACTTC,TRBJ2-7,TRBD1,TRBV27,many
CASSSREAGSTDTQYF,TGTGCCAGCAGCTCCCGGGAGGCGGGGAGCACAGATACGCAGTATTTT,TRBJ2-3,TRBD2,TRBV11-3,NA
CASSSDGGFTDTQYF,TGCGCCAGCAGCTCCGACGGAGGGTTCACAGATACGCAGTATTTT,TRBJ2-3,NA,TRBV5-1,NA
CASSLGGVVADTQYF,TGTGCCAGCAGCTTAGGAGGGGTCGTTGCAGATACGCAGTATTTT,TRBJ2-3,NA,TRBV11-3,NA
CASSISAEIENNEQFF,TGTGCCAGTAGTATCTCGGCAGAAATAGAAAACAATGAGCAGTTCTTC,TRBJ2-1,NA,TRBV19,NA
CASSLRQGVNGYTF,TGTGCCAGTAGTCTACGACAGGGGGTTAACGGCTACACCTTC,TRBJ1-2,TRBD1,TRBV19,NA